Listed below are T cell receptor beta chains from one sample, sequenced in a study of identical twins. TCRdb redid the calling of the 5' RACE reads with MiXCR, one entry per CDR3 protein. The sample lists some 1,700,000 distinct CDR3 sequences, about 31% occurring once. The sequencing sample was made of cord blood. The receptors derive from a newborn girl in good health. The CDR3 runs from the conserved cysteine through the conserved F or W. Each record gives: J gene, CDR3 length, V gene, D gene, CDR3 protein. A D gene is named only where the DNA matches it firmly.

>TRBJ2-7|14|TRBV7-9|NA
CASSPNPTGYEQYF
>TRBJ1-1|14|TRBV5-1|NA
CASRYDQGRTEAFF
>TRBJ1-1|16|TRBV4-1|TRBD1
CASSQVSGQWRTEAFF
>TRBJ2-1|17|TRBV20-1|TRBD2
CSASGREGLGPYNEQFF
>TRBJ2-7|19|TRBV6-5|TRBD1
CASSYTYPIGQGTAYEQYF
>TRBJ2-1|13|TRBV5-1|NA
CASSFRLGNEQFF
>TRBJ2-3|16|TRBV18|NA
CASSPLPKASTDTQYF
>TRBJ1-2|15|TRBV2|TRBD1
CASSEATGGTYGYTF
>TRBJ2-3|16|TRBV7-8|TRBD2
CASSLGTSPSADTQYF
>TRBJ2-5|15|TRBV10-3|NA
CAISEPLDRIETQYF
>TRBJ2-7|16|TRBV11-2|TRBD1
CASSRLGQALFYEQYF
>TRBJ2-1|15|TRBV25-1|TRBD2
CATGGTMGSYNEQFF
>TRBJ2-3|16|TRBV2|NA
CASSGGGLLNTDTQYF
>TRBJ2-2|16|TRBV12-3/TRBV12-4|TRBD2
CASSTTSGGDTGELFF
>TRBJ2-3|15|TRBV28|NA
CASSRTPTMVDTQYF
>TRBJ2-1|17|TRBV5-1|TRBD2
CASSLAIGLAAYNEQFF
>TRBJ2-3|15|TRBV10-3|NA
CANNNYRVAADTQYF
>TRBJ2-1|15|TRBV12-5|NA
CASGSSPTSYNEQFF
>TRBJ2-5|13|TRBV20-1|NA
CSARSEVQETQYF
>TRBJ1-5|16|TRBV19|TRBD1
CASSIERTGFYQPQHF
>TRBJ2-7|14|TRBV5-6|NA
CASSIGLARYEQYF
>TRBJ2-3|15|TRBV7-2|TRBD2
CASSFREASTDTQYF
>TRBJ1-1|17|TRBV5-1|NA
CASSSGWGDIGNTEAFF
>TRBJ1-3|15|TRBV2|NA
CARSADGGSGNTIYF
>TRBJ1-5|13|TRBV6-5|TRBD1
CASCRQGPQPQHF
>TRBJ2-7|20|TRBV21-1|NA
CASSKKVDRTATGASYEQYF
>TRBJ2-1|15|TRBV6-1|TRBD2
CASSDGGGAYNEQFF
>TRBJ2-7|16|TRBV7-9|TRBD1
CASSSPGTANSYEQYF
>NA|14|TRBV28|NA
CASSRPISYNEQYF
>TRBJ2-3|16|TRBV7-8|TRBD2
CASSLGSIAGRDTQYF
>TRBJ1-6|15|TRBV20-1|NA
CSAREPRAGRSPPHF
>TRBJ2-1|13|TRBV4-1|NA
CASSQDPGNEQFF
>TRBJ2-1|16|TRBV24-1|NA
CATSDSSAPTYNEQFF
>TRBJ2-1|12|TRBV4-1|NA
CASSQDGLRQFF
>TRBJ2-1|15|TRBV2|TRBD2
CASSDGTSGYNEQFF
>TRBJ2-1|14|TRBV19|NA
CASSIGHLYNEQFF
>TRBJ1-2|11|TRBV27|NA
CASTLRGGYTF
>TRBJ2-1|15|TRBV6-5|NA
CASSVIATSYNEQFF
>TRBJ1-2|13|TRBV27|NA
CASSPGLSYGYTF
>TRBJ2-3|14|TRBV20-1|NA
CSAVRDSSTDTQYF
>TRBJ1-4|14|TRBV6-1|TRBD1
CASSRDRINEKLFF
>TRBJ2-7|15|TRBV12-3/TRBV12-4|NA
CASSLAGGLSGEQYF
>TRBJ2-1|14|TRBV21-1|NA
CASTMERGYNEQFF
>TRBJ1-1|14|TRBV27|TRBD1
CASSFLTGGTEAFF
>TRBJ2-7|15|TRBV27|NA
CASSPRVKGDHEQYF
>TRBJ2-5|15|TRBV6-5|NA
CASSAGQTNQETQYF
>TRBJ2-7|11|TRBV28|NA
CASSFFHEQYF
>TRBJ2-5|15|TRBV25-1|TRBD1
CASSEWTGSIYEQYF
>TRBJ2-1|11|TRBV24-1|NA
CATGTNNEQFF
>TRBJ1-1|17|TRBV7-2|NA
CASSLVGIAGARTEAFF
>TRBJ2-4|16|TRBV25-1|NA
CASSEPGDGTKNIQYF
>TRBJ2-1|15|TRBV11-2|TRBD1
CASSFTGGPYNEQFF
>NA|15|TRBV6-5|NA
CASTAESGQNYEQYF
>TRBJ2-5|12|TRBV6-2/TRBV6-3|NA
CASSYRRDLQYF
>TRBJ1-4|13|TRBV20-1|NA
CSASWGRHEKLFF
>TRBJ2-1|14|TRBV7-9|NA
CASSLVRHYNEQFF
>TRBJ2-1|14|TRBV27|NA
CASSSSNSYNEQFF
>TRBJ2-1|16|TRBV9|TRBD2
CASSVVRAGGNNEQFF